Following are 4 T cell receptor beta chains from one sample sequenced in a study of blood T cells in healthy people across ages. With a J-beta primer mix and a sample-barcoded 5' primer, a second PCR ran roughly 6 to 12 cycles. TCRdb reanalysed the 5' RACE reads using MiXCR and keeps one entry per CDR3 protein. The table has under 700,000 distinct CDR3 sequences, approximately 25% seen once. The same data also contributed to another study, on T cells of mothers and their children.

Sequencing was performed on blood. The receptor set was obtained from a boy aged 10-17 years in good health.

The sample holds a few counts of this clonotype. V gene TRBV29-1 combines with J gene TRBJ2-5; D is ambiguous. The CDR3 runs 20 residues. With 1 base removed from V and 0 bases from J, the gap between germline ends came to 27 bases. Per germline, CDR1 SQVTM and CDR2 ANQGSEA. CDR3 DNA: TGCAGCGTTGAAGTGGCAGTAGGCCCTACCCAAGGCGGATACCAAGAGACCCAGTACTTC. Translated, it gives CSVEVAVGPTQGGYQETQYF. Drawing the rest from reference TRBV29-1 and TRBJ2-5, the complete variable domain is SAVISQKPSRDICQRGTSLTIQCQVDSQVTMMFWYRQQPGQSLTLIATANQGSEATYESGFVIDKFPISRPNLTFSTLTVSNMSPEDSSIYLCSVEVAVGPTQGGYQETQYFGPGTRLLVL.

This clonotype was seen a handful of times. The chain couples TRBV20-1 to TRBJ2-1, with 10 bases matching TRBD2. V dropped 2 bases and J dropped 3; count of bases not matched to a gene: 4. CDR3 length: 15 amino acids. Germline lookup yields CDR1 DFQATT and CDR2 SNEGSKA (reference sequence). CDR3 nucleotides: TGCAGTGCTAGAAAGCGGGAGGGCCGCTACAATGAGCAGTTCTTC. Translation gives CSARKREGRYNEQFF.

The CDR3 region has the DNA TGTGCCAGCAGCGTATTCCCGCAGATGAACACTGAAGCTTTCTTT. The encoded protein is CASSVFPQMNTEAFF. The gene calls are TRBV9 and TRBJ1-1; D gene unclear. Per the germline V gene, CDR1 is SGDLS and CDR2 is YYNGEE. The CDR3 runs to 15 residues. Trimming stripped 1 base from V and 0 bases from J, with 10 bases between.

CDR3 coding DNA: TGTGCCAGCAGCGAGGGACAGGGGAGCTATGGCTACACCTTC. Translated: CASSEGQGSYGYTF. V and J are TRBV5-5 and TRBJ1-2; 10 bases match TRBD1. CDR3 length: 14 residues. Germline V gene sequence: CDR1 SGHKS, CDR2 YYEKEE (reference sequence). V shed 4 bases, J shed 4 bases, and the junction held 4 bases outside the gene matches.